This TCR beta chain is from a study of OX40 agonist ivuxolimab in advanced cancers. Study overall: Patients were infused with ivuxolimab every 2 weeks at 0.01 to 10 mg/kg. Study observations and caveats: Relative to CD4+, CD8+ T cells held more expanded clones on average. Among the lowest peripheral clonal expansion occurred in 0.1-3.0 mg/kg partial responders.

Remarks on this clone: The antigen remains undetermined.

The CDR3 contains 17 residues. The germline gives CDR1 SGHTA, CDR2 FQGNSA. Deletions cut 2 bases from V and 2 bases from J, with 18 bases between. Assay used: immunoSEQ multiplex PCR; TCRdb lists only in-frame clones, some missing. The sample has roughly 56,000 clones, roughly 83% seen once. The sequence was collected from an adult with an advanced solid tumor such as melanoma, head and neck, liver or kidney cancer. The starting material was CD4+ or CD8+ T cells sorted from blood, obtained in a trial of the OX40 agonist ivuxolimab. This rearrangement joins TRBV7-2 to TRBJ2-5, with D maybe TRBD2 (7 bases). The CDR3 loop is CASSLSSVGGGQETQYF. As DNA, the CDR3 is TGTGCCAGCAGCTTATCCTCGGTAGGGGGGGGACAAGAGACCCAGTACTTC.